The 7 T cell receptor beta chains given below trace back to one sample, sequenced in a study of blood T cell repertoires in COVID-19. Profiling relied on immunoSEQ multiplex PCR, and the TCRdb table lists in-frame clones only, not all of them. This table has some 70,000 clones, roughly 91% appearing once. Specimen: peripheral blood. All receptors come from a man aged 45-60 years with active COVID-19.

This chain connects TRBV24-1 to TRBJ2-3, with D maybe TRBD1 (6 bases). Between the trimmed V and J ends, which lost 1 base and 0 bases, there was a span of 13 bases. The CDR3 runs 17 residues. Germline-derived CDR1 and CDR2 are KGHDR and SFDVKD. The CDR3 DNA is TGTGCCACCAGTGATTTTCGCGCAGGGGTTAGCACAGATACGCAGTATTTT. This gives the protein CATSDFRAGVSTDTQYF.

The V gene is TRBV12-3 or TRBV12-4, the J gene TRBJ1-2, with D possibly being TRBD1 (5 bases). Trimming cost V 5 bases and J 4 bases, with 11 bases left between them. The CDR3 contains 13 residues. The CDR3 region has the DNA TGTGCCAGCAGTACCAGGGAAATCTATGGCTACACCTTC. Protein product: CASSTREIYGYTF.

The J gene is TRBJ2-5, the V gene TRBV24-1; D is unclear. This CDR3 comprises 17 residues. Trimming pared 0 bases from V and 5 bases from J, leaving 18 bases between. CDR1 and CDR2 from the germline V gene are KGHDR and SFDVKD. This CDR3 reads CATSDLDGPLQWETQYF. For the CDR3, the DNA is TGTGCCACCAGTGATTTGGATGGTCCTCTCCAGTGGGAGACCCAGTACTTC.

The chain carries TRBV18 and TRBJ1-1; D is undetermined. Germline values: CDR1 KGHSH, CDR2 LQKENI. The CDR3 has 16 residues. The ends were cut back, 3 bases at V and 5 bases at J, with 19 bases in the middle. CDR3 sequence reads: CASSPPSPGERTEAFF. CDR3 in DNA: TGTGCCAGCTCACCCCCTTCCCCTGGGGAGAGGACTGAAGCTTTCTTT.

This clone has more than one count but fewer than ten. This chain uses TRBV28 with TRBJ1-6, with unresolved D. The V and J ends lost 4 bases and 4 bases respectively, with 8 bases between them. CDR1 and CDR2 (germline): MDHEN, SYDVKM. This CDR3 contains 14 residues. CDR3: CASSWWQYNSPLHF. CDR3 in DNA: TGTGCCAGCAGTTGGTGGCAGTATAATTCACCCCTCCACTTT. The complete variable domain, with remaining parts taken from reference TRBV28 and TRBJ1-6, reads DVKVTQSSRYLVKRTGEKVFLECVQDMDHENMFWYRQDPGLGLRLIYFSYDVKMKEKGDIPEGYSVSREKKERFSLILESASTNQTSMYLCASSWWQYNSPLHFGNGTRLTVT.

This chain uses TRBV15 with TRBJ2-2; the D is unclear. Germline lookup yields CDR1 LNHNV and CDR2 YYDKDF (reference sequence). This CDR3 has 17 residues. Trimming removed 0 bases at V and 3 bases at J, with 14 bases between. The CDR3 sequence: CATSRDFTTTYTGELFF. The DNA for the CDR3 is TGTGCCACCAGCAGAGATTTCACCACTACTTACACCGGGGAGCTGTTTTTT.

CDR3 coding DNA: TGTGCCAGCAGCCAAGGCTTCCCGGGACAGGGGGTGCCTGAAGCTTTCTTT. Protein: CASSQGFPGQGVPEAFF. The rearrangement links TRBV4-2 to TRBJ1-1; 11 positions match TRBD1. Germline CDR1 LGHNA, CDR2 YNFKEQ. The CDR3 contains 17 residues. The V segment lost 1 base and the J segment 6 bases; nucleotides outside the gene matches: 10.